The entry below describes one T cell receptor beta chain. Its antigen is still unknown. This sample is part of a study of T cell responses to AZD1222 COVID-19 vaccine. Regarding the study as a whole: Repertoire collection took place solely once the T cell response had peaked.

Trimming left V 0 bases short and J 0 bases short, with 5 bases between. The CDR3 is made up of 14 amino acids. Germline CDR1 and CDR2: SGHVS and FQNEAQ. Libraries were prepared by immunoSEQ multiplex PCR; TCRdb keeps only in-frame clonotypes and omits some of them. The top ten hold over 7% of the sample, which has about 130,000 clones, 80% to 90% seen once. V usage is TRBV7-8 and J usage is TRBJ1-1; D gene unclear. The source was peripheral blood, collected on day 0 of AZD1222 vaccination. This TCR was recovered from an adult in good health. Here the CDR3 DNA reads TGTGCCAGCAGCTTAGCGCTGATGAACACTGAAGCTTTCTTT. Encoded protein: CASSLALMNTEAFF.